This T cell receptor (beta chain) was obtained from a study of blood T cell repertoires in COVID-19. Study as a whole: There were acute and convalescent COVID-19 samples, and they came from the United States, Italy and Spain. T cells, B-cell-depleted T cells, or PBMCs provided the cDNA or gDNA that served as material.

In the authors' methods: Scientists estimated how many nucleated cells there were by amplifying reference gene primers. Measured with immunoSEQ multiplex PCR; TCRdb has only the in-frame clones, and not every one. The V and J calls and clone size were taken over from that table, and D and trimming were inferred from the DNA. The sample includes approximately 140,000 clones, 75% to 90% of them seen just once. V lost 6 bases to trimming and J lost 6 bases; unmatched junction nucleotides: 5. Germline lookup yields CDR1 SGHRS and CDR2 YFSETQ. The CDR3 consists of 13 residues. The sequence derives from a woman between 55 and 75 years old with active or convalescent COVID-19. Sequencing was performed on peripheral blood. This chain uses TRBV5-1 with TRBJ2-1; TRBD2 matches 8 bases. For the CDR3, the DNA is TGCGCCAGCAATAGCGGGGAGGTCAATGAGCAGTTCTTC. It specifies CASNSGEVNEQFF. Drawing the rest from reference TRBV5-1 and TRBJ2-1, the complete variable domain is KAGVTQTPRYLIKTRGQQVTLSCSPISGHRSVSWYQQTPGQGLQFLFEYFSETQRNKGNFPGRFSGRQFSNSRSEMNVSTLELGDSALYLCASNSGEVNEQFFGPGTRLTVL.